This TCR beta chain derives from a study of monozygotic twins with inflammatory bowel disease. Study-level findings and limits: Background noise in patient repertoires may stem from differing immunosuppressive treatments. Healthy co-twins had higher TCRbeta inverse Simpson diversity than their IBD twins.

This CDR3 spans 13 amino acids. The germline gives CDR1 SGHNT, CDR2 YYREEE (reference sequence). On this clonotype itself: Its antigen is not known.

About 3,200 ng of total RNA went into each TCR library. TCRdb reanalyzed the 5' RACE reads, giving one entry per CDR3 protein sequence and no DNA. The table lists about 300,000 distinct CDR3 sequences. The receptor was isolated from a human donor with ulcerative colitis or Crohn's disease, or a healthy co-twin of an affected twin (not recorded which). The chain carries TRBV5-4 and TRBJ2-7. The specimen sequenced was blood. CDR3: CASSLNGYYEQYF.